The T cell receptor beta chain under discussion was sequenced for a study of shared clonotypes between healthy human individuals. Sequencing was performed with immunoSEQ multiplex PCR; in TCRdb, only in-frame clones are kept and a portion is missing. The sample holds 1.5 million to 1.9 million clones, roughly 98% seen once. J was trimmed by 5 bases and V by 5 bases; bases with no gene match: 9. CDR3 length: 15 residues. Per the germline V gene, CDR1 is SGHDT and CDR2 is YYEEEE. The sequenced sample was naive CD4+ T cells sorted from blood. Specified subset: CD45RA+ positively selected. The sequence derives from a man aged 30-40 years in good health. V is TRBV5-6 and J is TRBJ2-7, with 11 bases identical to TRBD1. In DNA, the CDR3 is TGTGCCAGCAGATCACCGGGACAGGGGGACAACGAGCAGTACTTC. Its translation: CASRSPGQGDNEQYF.